This paragraph covers one T cell receptor beta chain sequence. CD8 cells regarded as naive lacked CD45RO, were positively chosen for CCR7, and omitted terminally differentiated effector memory CD45RA+ cells. These data belong to a study of shared clonotypes between healthy human individuals. The protocol was immunoSEQ multiplex PCR, while the TCRdb copy is restricted to in-frame clones and leaves out a portion. The repertoire holds approximately 2,000,000 clones, with around 95% as singletons. CDR1 and CDR2 from the germline V gene are MDHEN and SYDVKM. The germline V and J ends were trimmed by 8 bases and 4 bases, with 9 bases remaining between them. There are 12 residues in the CDR3.

The chain links TRBV28 to TRBJ2-1; unclear D gene. Sequencing was done on a sample of naive CD8+ T cells from PBMCs. This receptor was identified in a man aged 18 to 29 in good health. Some clones in this sample may be carry-over from other donors' samples. The CDR3 loop is CASQWQYNEQFF. In DNA, the CDR3 is TGTGCCAGCCAGTGGCAGTACAATGAGCAGTTCTTC.